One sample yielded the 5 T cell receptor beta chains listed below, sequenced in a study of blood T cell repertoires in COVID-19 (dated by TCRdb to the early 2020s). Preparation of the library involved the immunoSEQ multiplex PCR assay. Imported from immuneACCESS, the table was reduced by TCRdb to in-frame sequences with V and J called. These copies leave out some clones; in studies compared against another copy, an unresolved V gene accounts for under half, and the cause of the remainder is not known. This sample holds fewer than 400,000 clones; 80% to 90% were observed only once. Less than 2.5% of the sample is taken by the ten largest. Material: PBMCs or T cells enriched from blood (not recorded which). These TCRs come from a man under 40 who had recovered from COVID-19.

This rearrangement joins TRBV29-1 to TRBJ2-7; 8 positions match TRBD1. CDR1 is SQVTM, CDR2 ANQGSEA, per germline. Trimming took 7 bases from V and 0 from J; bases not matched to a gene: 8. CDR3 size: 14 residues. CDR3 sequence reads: CSAKRDRNSYEQYF. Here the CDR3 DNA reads TGCAGCGCTAAAAGGGACAGGAACTCCTACGAGCAGTACTTC.

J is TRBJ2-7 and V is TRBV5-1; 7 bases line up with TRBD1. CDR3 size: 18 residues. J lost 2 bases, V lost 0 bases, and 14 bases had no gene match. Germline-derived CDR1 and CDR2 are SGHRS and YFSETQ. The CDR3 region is CASSLVPDKTGPTYEQYF. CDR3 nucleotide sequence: TGCGCCAGCAGCTTGGTCCCCGATAAGACAGGGCCAACCTACGAGCAGTACTTC.

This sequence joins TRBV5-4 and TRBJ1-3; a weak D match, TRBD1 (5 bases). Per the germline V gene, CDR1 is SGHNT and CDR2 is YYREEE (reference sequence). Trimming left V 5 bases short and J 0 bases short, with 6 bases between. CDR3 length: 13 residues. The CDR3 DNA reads TGTGCCAGCAGGACAGCCTCTGGAAACACCATATATTTT. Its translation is CASRTASGNTIYF. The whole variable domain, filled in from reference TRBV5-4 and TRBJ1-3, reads ETGVTQSPTHLIKTRGQQVTLRCSSQSGHNTVSWYQQALGQGPQFIFQYYREEENGRGNFPPRFSGLQFPNYSSELNVNALELDDSALYLCASRTASGNTIYFGEGSWLTVV.

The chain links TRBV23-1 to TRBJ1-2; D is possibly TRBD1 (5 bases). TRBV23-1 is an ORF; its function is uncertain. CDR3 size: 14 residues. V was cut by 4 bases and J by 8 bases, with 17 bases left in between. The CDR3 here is CASSPSGRVQGYTF. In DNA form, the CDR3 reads TGCGCCAGCAGTCCGTCCGGCAGGGTGCAGGGCTACACCTTC.

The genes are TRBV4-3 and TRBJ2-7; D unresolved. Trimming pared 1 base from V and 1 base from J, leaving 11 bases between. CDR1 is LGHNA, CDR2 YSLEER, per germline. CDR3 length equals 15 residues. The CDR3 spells CASSQVVDTSYEQYF. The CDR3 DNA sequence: TGCGCCAGCAGCCAAGTGGTCGACACGTCCTACGAGCAGTACTTC.